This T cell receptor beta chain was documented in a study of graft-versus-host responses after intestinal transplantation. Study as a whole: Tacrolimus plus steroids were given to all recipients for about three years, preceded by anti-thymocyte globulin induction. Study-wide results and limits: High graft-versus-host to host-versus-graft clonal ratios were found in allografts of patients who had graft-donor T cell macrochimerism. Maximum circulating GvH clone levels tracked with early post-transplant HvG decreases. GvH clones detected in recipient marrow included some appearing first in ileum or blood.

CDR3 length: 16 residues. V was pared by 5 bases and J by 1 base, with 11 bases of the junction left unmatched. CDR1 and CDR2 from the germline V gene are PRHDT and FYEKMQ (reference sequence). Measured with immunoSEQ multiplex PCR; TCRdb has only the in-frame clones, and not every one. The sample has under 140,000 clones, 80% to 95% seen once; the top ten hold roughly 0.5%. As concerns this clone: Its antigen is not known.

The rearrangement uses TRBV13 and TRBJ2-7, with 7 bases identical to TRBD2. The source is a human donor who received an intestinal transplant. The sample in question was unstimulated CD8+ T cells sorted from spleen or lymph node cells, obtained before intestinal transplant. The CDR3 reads CASSPPGGRESYEQYF. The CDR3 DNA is TGTGCCAGCAGCCCCCCCGGCGGGAGAGAGTCCTACGAGCAGTACTTC.